Listed here are 10 T cell receptor beta chains from one sample, sequenced in a study of siplizumab effects on memory and regulatory T cells. Sequenced by immunoSEQ multiplex PCR; TCRdb stores in-frame clones only, minus some. The data contain roughly 60,000 clones, approximately 95% of them seen just once; the ten biggest clones take up less than 45%. What was sequenced was CD8+ T cells sorted from blood. These receptors were collected from a human donor in good health.

The chain links TRBV4-3 to TRBJ1-1, with D perhaps TRBD1 (5 bases). The germline V and J ends were trimmed by 0 bases and 3 bases, with 5 bases remaining between them. The germline CDR1 and CDR2 sequences are LGHNA and YSLEER. The CDR3 loop spans 13 amino acids. CDR3 in amino acids: CASSQEGDTEAFF. As DNA, the CDR3 is TGCGCCAGCAGCCAAGAGGGGGACACTGAAGCTTTCTTT.

CDR3 amino acids: CASQTGPEAFF. CDR3 coding DNA: TGTGCCAGTCAGACCGGGCCTGAAGCTTTCTTT. The genes are TRBV2 and TRBJ1-1; unclear D gene. Looked up from germline, CDR1 is SNHLY and CDR2 is FYNNEI. The CDR3 is 11 amino acids. Trimming removed 9 bases at V and 6 bases at J, with 11 bases between.

The V and J genes are TRBV5-1 and TRBJ2-7; D gene unclear. Germline values: CDR1 SGHRS, CDR2 YFSETQ. The ends were cut back, 5 bases at V and 3 bases at J, with 6 bases in the middle. CDR3 length: 11 amino acids. The CDR3 bases are TGCGCCAGCAGGTATGACTACGAGCAGTACTTC. It translates to CASRYDYEQYF.

The genes are TRBV4-1 and TRBJ2-1; TRBD2 is a possible D gene (6 bases). Trimming took off 4 bases at V and 7 bases at J, with 20 bases between the two ends. Looked up from germline, CDR1 is MGHRA and CDR2 is YSYEKL. The CDR3 totals 16 residues. CDR3 in DNA: TGCGCCAGCAGCCTTCAGGAGACGCGGGGAGGAAATGAGCAGTTCTTC. It is translated as CASSLQETRGGNEQFF.

The chain has TRBV28 and TRBJ2-3; D call uncertain. Trimming left V 3 bases short and J 7 bases short, with 8 bases between. The V gene's germline CDR1 is MDHEN and CDR2 SYDVKM. This CDR3 has 12 residues. The chain's CDR3 is CASSFVGYTQYF. CDR3 DNA: TGTGCCAGCAGTTTTGTGGGATATACGCAGTATTTT.

The chain combines TRBV6-5 with TRBJ1-2, with D possibly TRBD1 on 6 matching bases. Germline CDR1 MNHEY, CDR2 SVGAGI. Trimming cost V 6 bases and J 7 bases, with 21 bases left between them. The CDR3 has 15 amino acids. CDR3 loop: CASSPQGREFSGYTF. The CDR3 DNA follows: TGTGCCAGCAGCCCACAGGGCAGGGAGTTTTCTGGCTACACCTTC.

The V gene is TRBV4-3, the J gene TRBJ2-1; D gene ambiguous. The CDR3 runs to 14 residues. V was trimmed by 2 bases and J by 6 bases, leaving 11 bases between them. Germline loops: CDR1 LGHNA, CDR2 YSLEER. The DNA of the CDR3 is TGCGCCAGCAGCCAAACGGAAGGCGGCAATGAGCAGTTCTTC. Amino acid sequence: CASSQTEGGNEQFF.

This rearrangement joins TRBV19 to TRBJ2-1, with 9 bases aligning to TRBD1. The J segment lost 7 bases and the V segment lost 3 bases, leaving 16 bases of the junction unmatched. This CDR3 contains 18 residues. Germline V gene sequence: CDR1 LNHDA, CDR2 SQIVND (reference sequence). CDR3 coding DNA: TGTGCCAGTAGTATCTCCGGAGACCCGACAGGGGGTAGAAATGAGCAGTTCTTC. It encodes CASSISGDPTGGRNEQFF.

DNA of the CDR3: TGTGCCAGCACAGTATCCGGTGAGCAGTTCTTC. This encodes CASTVSGEQFF. This chain joins TRBV7-9 and TRBJ2-1, with D unclear. The CDR3 extends over 11 amino acids. V gave up 7 bases and J gave up 9 bases, with 10 bases separating them. Germline V gene lookup returns CDR1 SEHNR and CDR2 FQNEAQ (reference sequence). Full variable domain (outside the CDR3, taken from reference TRBV7-9 and TRBJ2-1): DTGVSQNPRHKITKRGQNVTFRCDPISEHNRLYWYRQTLGQGPEFLTYFQNEAQLEKSRLLSDRFSAERPKGSFSTLEIQRTEQGDSAMYLCASTVSGEQFFGPGTRLTVL.

This chain joins TRBV21-1 and TRBJ2-7; TRBD1, the D gene given by the table, was not confirmed from the DNA. TRBV21-1 is a pseudogene. The CDR3 totals 21 residues. The CDR3 sequence: CASSKALSLQVWEQGTYEQYF. CDR3 nucleotides: TGTGCCAGCAGCAAAGCGCTTTCCCTCCAGGTGTGGGAACAGGGAACCTACGAGCAGTACTTC.